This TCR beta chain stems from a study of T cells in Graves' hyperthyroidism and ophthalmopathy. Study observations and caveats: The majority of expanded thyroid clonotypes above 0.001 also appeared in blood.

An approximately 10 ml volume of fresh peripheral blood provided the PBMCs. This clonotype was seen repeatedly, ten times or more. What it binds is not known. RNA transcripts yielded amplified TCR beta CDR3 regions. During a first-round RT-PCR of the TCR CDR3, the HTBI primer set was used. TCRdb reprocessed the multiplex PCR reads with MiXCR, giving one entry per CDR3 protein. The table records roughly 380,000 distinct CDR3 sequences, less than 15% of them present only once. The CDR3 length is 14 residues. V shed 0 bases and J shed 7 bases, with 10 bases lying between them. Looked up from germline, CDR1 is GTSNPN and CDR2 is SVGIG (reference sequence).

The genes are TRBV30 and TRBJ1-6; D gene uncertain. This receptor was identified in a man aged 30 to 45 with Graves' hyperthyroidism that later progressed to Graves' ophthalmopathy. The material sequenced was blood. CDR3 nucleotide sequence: TGTGCCTGGAGTGTCGGCAGGAAGAATTCACCCCTCCACTTT. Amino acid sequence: CAWSVGRKNSPLHF. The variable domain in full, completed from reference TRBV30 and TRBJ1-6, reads SQTIHQWPATLVQPVGSPLSLECTVEGTSNPNLYWYRQAAGRGLQLLFYSVGIGQISSEVPQNLSASRPQDRQFILSSKKLLLSDSGFYLCAWSVGRKNSPLHFGNGTRLTVT.